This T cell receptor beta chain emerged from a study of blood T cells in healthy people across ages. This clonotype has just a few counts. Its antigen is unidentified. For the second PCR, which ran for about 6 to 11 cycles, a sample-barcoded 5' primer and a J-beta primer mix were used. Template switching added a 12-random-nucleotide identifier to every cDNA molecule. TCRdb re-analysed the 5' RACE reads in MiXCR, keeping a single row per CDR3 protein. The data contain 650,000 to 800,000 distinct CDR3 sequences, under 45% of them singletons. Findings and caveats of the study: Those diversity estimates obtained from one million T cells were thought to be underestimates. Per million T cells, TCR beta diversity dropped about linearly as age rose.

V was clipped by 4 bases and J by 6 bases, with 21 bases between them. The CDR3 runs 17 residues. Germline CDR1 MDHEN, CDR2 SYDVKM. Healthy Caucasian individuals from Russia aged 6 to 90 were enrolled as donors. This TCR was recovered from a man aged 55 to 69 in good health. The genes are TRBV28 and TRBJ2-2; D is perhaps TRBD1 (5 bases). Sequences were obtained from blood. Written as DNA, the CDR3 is TGTGCCAGCAGTTCCGGCTTAGGGGCGGCCGGCTCCGGGGAGCTGTTTTTT. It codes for CASSSGLGAAGSGELFF.